This is a list of T cell receptor beta chains from one sample in a study of T-cell memory formation after mild COVID-19. TCRdb redid the calling of the 5' RACE reads with MiXCR, one entry per CDR3 protein. Among approximately 45,000 distinct CDR3 sequences listed, about 6.8% were seen once. Sample: PBMCs or a T cell subset sorted from them (not recorded which). Receptor source: an adult who had mild COVID-19 (a few samples of this study predate the infection). Cell type and time point are not known. Each CDR3 is given with its conserved first and last residue. D genes are given only for firm matches. Size values are once, few and many counts, or a class for expanded clones, and some rows have none.

size: .
D: .
V: TRBV7-2
J: TRBJ1-6
CDR3: CASSSRQVSTGTLHF
DNA: TGTGCCAGCAGCTCACGACAGGTCTCAACGGGGACCCTCCACTTT

size: many
D: TRBD2
V: TRBV7-6
J: TRBJ2-5
CDR3: CASSSESAGPIQHF
DNA: TGTGCCAGCAGCTCGGAGTCAGCGGGGCCGATCCAGCACTTC

size: few
D: TRBD1
V: TRBV19
J: TRBJ2-7
CDR3: CASSQGQVYEQYF
DNA: TGTGCCAGTAGCCAAGGACAGGTCTACGAGCAGTACTTC

size: .
D: TRBD1
V: TRBV27
J: TRBJ2-6
CDR3: CASTYRSGTGQSGSGANVLTF
DNA: TGTGCCAGCACGTACCGTTCCGGGACAGGGCAGTCCGGGTCTGGGGCCAACGTCCTGACTTTC

size: many
D: TRBD2
V: TRBV6-2/TRBV6-3
J: TRBJ2-7
CDR3: CASSYAMRGTSLTGYEQYF
DNA: TGTGCCAGCAGTTACGCCATGAGGGGGACTAGCCTGACGGGGTACGAGCAGTACTTC

size: many
D: .
V: TRBV5-1
J: TRBJ2-7
CDR3: CASSFDSYEQYF
DNA: TGCGCCAGCAGCTTCGACAGCTACGAGCAGTACTTC

size: few
D: TRBD2
V: TRBV7-2
J: TRBJ2-3
CDR3: CASSLQRLAGGRKWGTDTQYF
DNA: TGTGCCAGCAGCTTGCAACGACTAGCGGGAGGCAGGAAATGGGGCACAGATACGCAGTATTTT

size: many
D: TRBD2
V: TRBV28
J: TRBJ2-5
CDR3: CASSLAGARQETQYF
DNA: TGTGCCAGCAGTTTAGCGGGAGCTAGACAAGAGACCCAGTACTTC

size: few
D: TRBD2
V: TRBV6-5
J: TRBJ2-5
CDR3: CASSYGLAGGETQYF
DNA: TGTGCCAGCAGTTATGGACTAGCGGGTGGGGAGACCCAGTACTTC

size: many
D: .
V: TRBV6-5
J: TRBJ2-4
CDR3: CASKALRENIQYF
DNA: TGTGCCAGCAAGGCCCTCAGGGAAAACATTCAGTACTTC

size: many
D: .
V: TRBV5-1
J: TRBJ2-1
CDR3: CASSFPSLISGAEQFF
DNA: TGCGCCAGCAGCTTCCCAAGCCTCATTAGCGGAGCAGAGCAGTTCTTC

size: many
D: TRBD1
V: TRBV7-9
J: TRBJ2-1
CDR3: CASSSDRVSYNEQFF
DNA: TGTGCCAGCAGCTCGGACAGGGTCTCCTACAATGAGCAGTTCTTC

size: .
D: .
V: TRBV11-2
J: TRBJ2-7
CDR3: CASSAMGISSYEQYF
DNA: TGTGCCAGCAGCGCCATGGGGATATCCTCCTACGAGCAGTACTTC

size: .
D: .
V: TRBV7-3
J: TRBJ2-1
CDR3: CASSLLGGTGPGNEQFF
DNA: TGTGCCAGCAGCCTTCTGGGGGGTACAGGGCCGGGCAATGAGCAGTTCTTC

size: many
D: .
V: TRBV5-1
J: TRBJ1-2
CDR3: CASSLGQSIGGRGYTF
DNA: TGCGCCAGCAGCTTGGGACAATCTATCGGGGGTCGTGGCTACACCTTC

size: few
D: .
V: TRBV7-9
J: TRBJ2-5
CDR3: CASSLAGGLETQYF
DNA: TGTGCCAGCAGCTTAGCGGGGGGATTGGAGACCCAGTACTTC

size: .
D: .
V: TRBV20-1
J: TRBJ1-1
CDR3: CSALTLNTEAFF
DNA: TGCAGTGCGCTCACACTGAACACTGAAGCTTTCTTT

size: few
D: TRBD2
V: TRBV3-1
J: TRBJ2-7
CDR3: CASSPSQVITSGRYEQYF
DNA: TGTGCCAGCAGCCCGAGCCAGGTGATTACTAGCGGGAGATACGAGCAGTACTTC

size: few
D: .
V: TRBV5-1
J: TRBJ2-7
CDR3: CASSSSSLLSSYEQYF
DNA: TGCGCCAGCAGCTCCAGCAGTCTCCTGAGCTCCTACGAGCAGTACTTC

size: few
D: TRBD2
V: TRBV7-2
J: TRBJ2-7
CDR3: CASSPGTSLPEQYF
DNA: TGTGCCAGCAGCCCAGGGACTAGTCTTCCCGAGCAGTACTTC

size: many
D: .
V: TRBV6-2/TRBV6-3
J: TRBJ2-1
CDR3: CASSTLDKNEQFF
DNA: TGTGCCAGCAGCACCCTGGACAAGAATGAGCAGTTCTTC

size: .
D: TRBD1
V: TRBV29-1
J: TRBJ2-7
CDR3: CSVGQGAYEQYF
DNA: TGCAGCGTTGGACAGGGTGCCTACGAGCAGTACTTC

size: many
D: TRBD2
V: TRBV5-6
J: TRBJ2-1
CDR3: CASSFRTSGRNEQFF
DNA: TGTGCCAGCAGCTTCCGGACTAGCGGGAGAAATGAGCAGTTCTTC

size: many
D: TRBD1
V: TRBV5-1
J: TRBJ1-1
CDR3: CASSSGTGGSQAFF
DNA: TGCGCCAGCAGCTCCGGGACAGGGGGCTCACAAGCTTTCTTT

size: .
D: .
V: TRBV18
J: TRBJ1-1
CDR3: CASSPPSGKGMNTEAFF
DNA: TGTGCCAGCTCACCACCTTCAGGGAAGGGCATGAACACTGAAGCTTTCTTT

size: .
D: .
V: TRBV7-2
J: TRBJ1-1
CDR3: CASSIRGRGRLLGTEAFF
DNA: TGTGCCAGCAGCATCCGGGGAAGGGGTAGGCTTTTGGGGACTGAAGCTTTCTTT

size: .
D: .
V: TRBV27
J: TRBJ1-2
CDR3: CASRGRVNYGYTF
DNA: TGTGCCAGCAGGGGGAGAGTGAACTATGGCTACACCTTC

size: .
D: .
V: TRBV4-1
J: TRBJ1-5
CDR3: CASSQEPWVDQPQHF
DNA: TGCGCCAGCAGCCAAGAGCCATGGGTAGATCAGCCCCAGCATTTT

size: few
D: .
V: TRBV7-3
J: TRBJ2-2
CDR3: CASSTQGVVNTGELFF
DNA: TGTGCCAGCAGCACCCAAGGTGTGGTTAACACCGGGGAGCTGTTTTTT

size: .
D: TRBD1
V: TRBV5-5
J: TRBJ2-7
CDR3: CASSPRQGAKSSYEQYF
DNA: TGTGCCAGCAGCCCCAGACAGGGGGCGAAGAGCTCCTACGAGCAGTACTTC

size: many
D: .
V: TRBV7-2
J: TRBJ2-1
CDR3: CASSSGTATGNEQFF
DNA: TGTGCCAGCAGCTCCGGGACGGCCACGGGGAATGAGCAGTTCTTC

size: .
D: .
V: TRBV20-1
J: TRBJ2-3
CDR3: CSARARGTDTQYF
DNA: TGCAGTGCTAGAGCCCGGGGCACAGATACGCAGTATTTT

size: many
D: .
V: TRBV20-1
J: TRBJ1-5
CDR3: CSARDVRGPRDQPQHF
DNA: TGCAGTGCTAGAGATGTTCGGGGGCCGAGGGATCAGCCCCAGCATTTT

size: medium-sized
D: .
V: TRBV5-5
J: TRBJ2-3
CDR3: CASSSRTGTDTQYF
DNA: TGTGCCAGCAGCTCGCGGACGGGCACAGATACGCAGTATTTT

size: many
D: TRBD2
V: TRBV12-3/TRBV12-4
J: TRBJ2-7
CDR3: CASSSRTSGRRYEQYF
DNA: TGTGCCAGCAGTTCTCGGACTAGCGGGAGGAGGTACGAGCAGTACTTC

size: few
D: .
V: TRBV5-1
J: TRBJ2-1
CDR3: CASSPGTANNEQFF
DNA: TGCGCCAGCAGCCCCGGGACGGCGAACAATGAGCAGTTCTTC

size: many
D: TRBD2
V: TRBV2
J: TRBJ2-1
CDR3: CASSGEGLAGAGFF
DNA: TGTGCCAGCAGTGGAGAGGGACTAGCGGGGGCCGGATTCTTC

size: many
D: TRBD1
V: TRBV5-1
J: TRBJ2-7
CDR3: CASSLGVQGFYEQYF
DNA: TGCGCCAGCAGCTTGGGAGTACAGGGGTTCTACGAGCAGTACTTC

size: .
D: .
V: TRBV7-9
J: TRBJ1-2
CDR3: CASSFLNRESGYTF
DNA: TGTGCCAGCAGCTTTTTGAACAGGGAATCTGGCTACACCTTC

size: many
D: .
V: TRBV10-3
J: TRBJ2-2
CDR3: CAIRTFGTGELFF
DNA: TGTGCCATCAGGACCTTCGGCACCGGGGAGCTGTTTTTT

size: many
D: TRBD2
V: TRBV6-2/TRBV6-3
J: TRBJ2-1
CDR3: CASSWPSGYNEQFF
DNA: TGTGCCAGCAGTTGGCCTAGCGGCTACAATGAGCAGTTCTTC